Listed here are 11 T cell receptor beta chains from one sample, sequenced in a study of blood T cell repertoires in COVID-19. Here immunoSEQ multiplex PCR was the method, and the copy in TCRdb shows in-frame clones only, minus some. The sample holds under 450,000 clones, 70% to 90% seen once. The source material was peripheral blood. Receptors originate from a woman in her fifties or sixties with COVID-19, enrolled during active disease.

The J gene is TRBJ1-4, the V gene TRBV12-3 or TRBV12-4, with D perhaps matching TRBD1 (6 bases). CDR3 length: 13 residues. The germline V and J ends were trimmed by 4 bases and 5 bases, with 8 bases remaining between them. The CDR3 region has the DNA TGTGCCAGCAGTTACAGGGAAAATGAAAAACTGTTTTTT. This gives the protein CASSYRENEKLFF.

V usage is TRBV10-3 and J usage is TRBJ2-5; the D is unclear. The CDR3 consists of 14 residues. Trimming stripped 0 bases from V and 1 base from J, with 6 bases between. The germline V gene has CDR1 ENHRY and CDR2 SYGVKD. The CDR3 DNA follows: TGTGCCATCAGTGAGTCATCCAGCCAAGAGACCCAGTACTTC. Translated: CAISESSSQETQYF.

V and J are TRBV4-2 and TRBJ1-5; no firm D call. The CDR3 spans 13 residues. The V end was cut by 3 bases, the J end by 4 bases, with 7 bases between. Germline V gene lookup returns CDR1 LGHNA and CDR2 YNFKEQ. The CDR3 sequence is CASSQERNQPQHF. Here the CDR3 DNA reads TGTGCCAGCAGCCAGGAGAGGAATCAGCCCCAGCATTTT.

The chain has TRBV18 and TRBJ1-2; weak D call: TRBD1 (6 bases). The CDR3 has 15 amino acids. V gave up 5 bases and J gave up 4 bases, with 17 bases separating them. Germline lookup yields CDR1 KGHSH and CDR2 LQKENI. Here the CDR3 reads CASSSEQGYGYGYTF. The CDR3, as DNA: TGTGCCAGCTCATCAGAACAGGGTTATGGCTATGGCTACACCTTC.

This chain joins TRBV10-1 and TRBJ2-7; 7 positions agree with TRBD2. CDR3 length equals 16 residues. Germline V gives CDR1 WNHNN, CDR2 SYGVQD (reference sequence). Trimming cost V 1 base and J 3 bases; bases outside gene matches: 9. The CDR3 nucleotides read TGCGCCAGCAGTGAGTTCGGACGGGGGGACCTCTACGAGCAGTACTTC. Translation: CASSEFGRGDLYEQYF.

The gene calls are TRBV28 and TRBJ2-6; perhaps TRBD1 as D (5 bases). Germline-derived CDR1 and CDR2 are MDHEN and SYDVKM. Trimming took off 5 bases at V and 0 bases at J, with 8 bases between the two ends. The CDR3 has 15 residues. The CDR3 bases are TGTGCCAGCAGTCCAAGGGGCTCTGGGGCCAACGTCCTGACTTTC. Amino acids: CASSPRGSGANVLTF.

CDR3 in DNA: TGTGCCACCAGTGATCCGGGACAGGCGTACTCTGGGGCCAACGTCCTGACTTTC. Residues: CATSDPGQAYSGANVLTF. The V and J genes are TRBV24-1 and TRBJ2-6, with 8 bases aligning to TRBD1. Germline V gene data show CDR1 as KGHDR and CDR2 as SFDVKD. CDR3 size: 18 residues. V was clipped by 3 bases and J by 0 bases; unmatched bases: 6.

This clone was picked up a small number of times. This rearrangement joins TRBV4-2 to TRBJ1-4; D is perhaps TRBD1 (5 bases). The CDR3 is 12 residues long. V was pared by 4 bases and J by 15 bases, with 15 bases between. Germline CDR1 reads LGHNA; CDR2 reads YNFKEQ. CDR3 coding DNA: TGTGCCAGCAGCCTTCATAAGGCCAGGGTGTTTTTT. Protein sequence: CASSLHKARVFF.

The chain combines TRBV7-3 with TRBJ1-2, with D maybe TRBD1 (6 bases). Germline CDR1 is SGHTA and CDR2 is FQGTGA. The CDR3 contains 13 residues. Trimming stripped 5 bases from V and 1 base from J, with 8 bases between. DNA for the CDR3: TGTGCCAGCAGCCAGGACAGTAACTATGGCTACACCTTC. The encoded protein is CASSQDSNYGYTF. The entire variable domain, with the rest obtained from reference TRBV7-3 and TRBJ1-2, is as follows: GAGVSQTPSNKVTEKGKYVELRCDPISGHTALYWYRQSLGQGPEFLIYFQGTGAADDSGLPNDRFFAVRPEGSVSTLKIQRTERGDSAVYLCASSQDSNYGYTFGSGTRLTVV.

The rearrangement uses TRBV6-1 and TRBJ2-1; weak D call: TRBD1 (5 bases). Germline V lookup: CDR1 MNHNS, CDR2 SASEGT. The V and J ends lost 1 base and 9 bases respectively, with 13 bases between them. The CDR3 consists of 14 residues. The CDR3 nucleotides are TGTGCCAGCAGTGAAGGGTGGAGCCAGGGTGAGCAGTTCTTC. Protein sequence: CASSEGWSQGEQFF.

The chain combines TRBV5-1 with TRBJ2-3, with TRBD1 as a possible D gene (6 bases). V shed 1 base and J shed 1 base, with 10 bases lying between them. This CDR3 comprises 15 residues. The germline V gene has CDR1 SGHRS and CDR2 YFSETQ. CDR3 bases: TGCGCCAGCAGCTTGACAGGGCCTGGCACAGATACGCAGTATTTT. This encodes CASSLTGPGTDTQYF.